Listed below are T cell receptor beta chains from one sample, sequenced in a study of blood T cell repertoires in COVID-19. Clones were read by immunoSEQ multiplex PCR, and TCRdb kept only the in-frame ones, dropping some. The table lists 30,000 to 35,000 clones, 85% of them singletons. Input material: peripheral blood. These receptors all stem from a human donor with acute or convalescent COVID-19. The donor label of this sample is uncertain. Both conserved end residues are part of each CDR3. A D gene is named only where the DNA matches it firmly. For some rows the clone size is stated as once, few or many, or as a class when expanded; others skip it.

D: NA
V: TRBV6-1
J: TRBJ1-6
size: once
CDR3: CASSVTPNSPLHF
DNA: TGTGCCAGCAGTGTGACACCCAATTCACCCCTCCACTTT

D: TRBD1
V: TRBV10-3
J: TRBJ2-5
size: once
CDR3: CAIGGRGQRETQYF
DNA: TGTGCCATAGGGGGCAGGGGGCAACGAGAGACCCAGTACTTC

D: NA
V: TRBV7-6
J: TRBJ2-1
size: NA
CDR3: CASSRSELRSYNEQFF
DNA: TGTGCCAGCAGCCGTAGCGAACTCCGCTCCTACAATGAGCAGTTCTTC

D: NA
V: TRBV6-2/TRBV6-3
J: TRBJ1-2
size: few
CDR3: CASRPVVLGVNYGYTF
DNA: TGTGCCAGCCGCCCGGTGGTGCTGGGAGTAAACTATGGCTACACCTTC

D: NA
V: TRBV6-5
J: TRBJ1-3
size: NA
CDR3: CASVYTSSGNTIYF
DNA: TGTGCCAGTGTTTACACAAGCTCTGGAAACACCATATATTTT

D: TRBD1
V: TRBV28
J: TRBJ1-2
size: NA
CDR3: CASRGTGDLINYGYTF
DNA: TGTGCCAGCAGGGGAACAGGGGACTTGATTAACTATGGCTACACCTTC

D: NA
V: TRBV7-2
J: TRBJ2-5
size: once
CDR3: CASSPNTKTSHVPETQYF
DNA: TGTGCCAGCAGCCCAAACACCAAAACAAGTCACGTCCCGGAGACCCAGTACTTC

D: NA
V: TRBV19
J: TRBJ2-6
size: NA
CDR3: CASSPRGGANVLTF
DNA: TGTGCCAGTAGTCCCCGGGGGGGGGCCAACGTCCTGACTTTC

D: NA
V: TRBV11-2
J: TRBJ1-5
size: NA
CDR3: CASSLGVNQPQHF
DNA: TGTGCCAGCAGCTTAGGAGTGAATCAGCCCCAGCATTTT

D: NA
V: TRBV18
J: TRBJ2-2
size: NA
CDR3: CASSPWTDTGELFF
DNA: TGTGCCAGCTCACCCTGGACAGATACCGGGGAGCTGTTTTTT

D: NA
V: TRBV30
J: TRBJ1-1
size: NA
CDR3: CAWSWQNTEAFF
DNA: TGTGCCTGGAGTTGGCAGAACACTGAAGCTTTCTTT

D: TRBD2
V: TRBV9
J: TRBJ2-1
size: NA
CDR3: CASSGRLAGEIDEQFF
DNA: TGTGCCAGCAGCGGCCGACTAGCGGGAGAGATTGATGAGCAGTTCTTC

D: TRBD1
V: TRBV28
J: TRBJ1-4
size: NA
CDR3: CASSLAGGEGEKLFF
DNA: TGTGCCAGCAGTTTAGCAGGGGGCGAGGGTGAAAAACTGTTTTTT

D: TRBD1
V: TRBV7-2
J: TRBJ1-4
size: once
CDR3: CASSQLTGNRLFF
DNA: TGTGCCAGCAGCCAGCTGACAGGGAACAGACTGTTTTTT

D: NA
V: TRBV30
J: TRBJ1-3
size: NA
CDR3: CAWGITGNTIYF
DNA: TGTGCCTGGGGAATAACTGGAAACACCATATATTTT

D: NA
V: TRBV25-1
J: TRBJ1-1
size: once
CDR3: CASSEPSGARNTEAFF
DNA: TGTGCCAGCAGTGAGCCCAGCGGGGCGCGGAACACTGAAGCTTTCTTT

D: NA
V: TRBV19
J: TRBJ1-5
size: NA
CDR3: CASSIERTEDQPQHF
DNA: TGTGCCAGTAGTATAGAAAGGACGGAGGATCAGCCCCAGCATTTT

D: NA
V: TRBV28
J: TRBJ1-3
size: NA
CDR3: CASSLYGGTGNTIYF
DNA: TGTGCCAGCAGTTTATACGGGGGGACTGGAAACACCATATATTTT

D: NA
V: TRBV4-2
J: TRBJ1-1
size: NA
CDR3: CASSPVGGWDTEAFF
DNA: TGTGCCAGCAGCCCCGTGGGGGGATGGGACACTGAAGCTTTCTTT